These 6 T cell receptor beta chains originate from one sample sequenced in a study of persistence of HIV-infected CD4 T cells. The libraries were made with immunoSEQ version 4 in survey mode. Assay used: immunoSEQ multiplex PCR; TCRdb lists only in-frame clones, some missing. The sample carries fewer than 30,000 clones, around 82% recorded once. These receptors' targets are unknown. The stimulus was lysate of CMV-infected fibroblasts, about 11 ug/mL. CD40L-negative CD69-negative CD45RO-high memory CD4+ T cells were sorted as populations depleted of antigen-responding cells. Source: CD4+ T cells sorted from PBMCs after approximately 19-hour stimulation, taken from a patient who received antiretroviral therapy. The origin of the receptors is an adult man with HIV who was CMV-seropositive.

This clone was picked up a small number of times. The V and J genes are TRBV4-1 and TRBJ1-2; the D is unclear. This CDR3 has 15 amino acids. CDR1 MGHRA and CDR2 YSYEKL come from the germline V gene. Trimming pared 1 base from V and 4 bases from J, leaving 13 bases between. The CDR3 loop reads CASSQAHSLVYGYTF. The CDR3 DNA reads TGCGCCAGCAGCCAAGCCCACAGTCTAGTCTATGGCTACACCTTC.

The gene calls are TRBV7-9 and TRBJ2-1, with D possibly being TRBD2 (6 bases). The germline V gene has CDR1 SEHNR and CDR2 FQNEAQ (reference sequence). Trimming removed 7 bases at V and 8 bases at J, with 24 bases between. The CDR3 runs to 16 residues. The CDR3 region is CASTRGSGPKSYEQFF. Here the CDR3 DNA reads TGTGCCAGCACCCGGGGGAGCGGCCCCAAATCTTATGAGCAGTTCTTC. The full variable domain, rest sourced from reference TRBV7-9 and TRBJ2-1, is DTGVSQNPRHKITKRGQNVTFRCDPISEHNRLYWYRQTLGQGPEFLTYFQNEAQLEKSRLLSDRFSAERPKGSFSTLEIQRTEQGDSAMYLCASTRGSGPKSYEQFFGPGTRLTVL.

The chain is built from TRBV7-2 and TRBJ2-1, with 12 bases fitting TRBD2. Germline CDR1 and CDR2: SGHTA and FQGNSA. Trimming took 2 bases from V and 8 from J; bases not matched to a gene: 4. CDR3 length equals 15 residues. CDR3 protein: CASSLSSGGAYEQFF. In DNA, the CDR3 is TGTGCCAGCAGCTTATCTAGCGGGGGGGCATATGAGCAGTTCTTC.

The rearrangement joins TRBV9 to TRBJ2-3, with 7 bases matching TRBD1. The CDR3 consists of 16 residues. Losses at the gene ends were 0 bases for V and 0 bases for J; bases not matched to a gene: 4. CDR1 is SGDLS and CDR2 is YYNGEE in the germline V gene. The CDR3 here is CASSVEGGLSTDTQYF. The CDR3 DNA reads TGTGCCAGCAGCGTAGAAGGGGGCCTTAGCACAGATACGCAGTATTTT.

This clone was detected a few times. The rearrangement joins TRBV6-2 or TRBV6-3 to TRBJ1-5; 10 bases align to TRBD1. J was trimmed by 0 bases and V by 4 bases; bases with no gene match: 6. The V gene's germline CDR1 is MNHEY and CDR2 SVGEGT. The CDR3 sequence is 17 residues long. In nucleotides, the CDR3 is TGTGCCAGCAGTTTACGGACAGGGGGAGGTAGCAATCAGCCCCAGCATTTT. Protein: CASSLRTGGGSNQPQHF.

The chain joins TRBV19 to TRBJ1-1; TRBD1 matches at 8 bases. Germline assignment: CDR1 LNHDA and CDR2 SQIVND (reference sequence). CDR3 length: 14 residues. Trimming at V came to 3 bases and at J to 5 bases, leaving 5 bases not matched to a gene. CDR3 DNA: TGTGCCAGTAGTATTGCAGGGGGCGTGACTGAAGCTTTCTTT. This gives the protein CASSIAGGVTEAFF.